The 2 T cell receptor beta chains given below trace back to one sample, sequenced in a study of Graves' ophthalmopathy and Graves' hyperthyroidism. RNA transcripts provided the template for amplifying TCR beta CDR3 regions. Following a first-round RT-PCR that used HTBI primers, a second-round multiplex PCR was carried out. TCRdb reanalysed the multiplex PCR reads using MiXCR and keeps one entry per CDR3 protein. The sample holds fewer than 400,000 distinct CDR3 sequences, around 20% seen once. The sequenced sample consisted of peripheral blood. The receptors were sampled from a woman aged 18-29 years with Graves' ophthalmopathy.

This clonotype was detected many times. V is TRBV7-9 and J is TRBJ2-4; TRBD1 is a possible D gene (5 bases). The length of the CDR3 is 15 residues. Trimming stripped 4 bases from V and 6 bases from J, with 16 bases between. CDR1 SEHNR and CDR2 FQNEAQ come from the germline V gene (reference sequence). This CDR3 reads CASSSMTEQINIQYF. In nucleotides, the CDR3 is TGTGCCAGCAGCTCCATGACAGAACAGATAAACATTCAGTACTTC.

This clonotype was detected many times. CDR3 region: CASSQKGGVGGYTF. The CDR3 bases are TGTGCCAGCAGTCAGAAGGGGGGAGTGGGAGGCTACACCTTC. The genes are TRBV2 and TRBJ1-2, with a weak D call TRBD1 (6 bases). This CDR3 region has 14 residues. Germline V CDR1 and CDR2: SNHLY, FYNNEI. Trimming shortened V by 5 bases and J by 8 bases, and 18 bases separated the two germline ends.